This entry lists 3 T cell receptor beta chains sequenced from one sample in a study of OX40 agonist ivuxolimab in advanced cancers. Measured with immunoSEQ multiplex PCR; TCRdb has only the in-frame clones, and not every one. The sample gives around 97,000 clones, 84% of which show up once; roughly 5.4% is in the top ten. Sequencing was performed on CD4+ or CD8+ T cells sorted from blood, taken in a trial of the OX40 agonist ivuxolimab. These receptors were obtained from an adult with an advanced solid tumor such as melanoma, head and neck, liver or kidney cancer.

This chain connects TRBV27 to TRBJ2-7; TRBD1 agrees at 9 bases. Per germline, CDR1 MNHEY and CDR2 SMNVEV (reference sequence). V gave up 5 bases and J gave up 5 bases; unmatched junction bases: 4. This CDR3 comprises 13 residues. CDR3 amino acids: CASSKWTGDEQYF. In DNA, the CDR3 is TGTGCCAGCAGTAAATGGACAGGGGACGAGCAGTACTTC.

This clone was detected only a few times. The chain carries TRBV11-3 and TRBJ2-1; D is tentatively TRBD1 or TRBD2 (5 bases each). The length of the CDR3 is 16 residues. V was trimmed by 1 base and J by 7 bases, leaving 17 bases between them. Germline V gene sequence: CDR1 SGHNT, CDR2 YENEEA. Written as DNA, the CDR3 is TGTGCCAGCAGCTTAGGAGTCGGGACGGGTACTAATGAGCAGTTCTTC. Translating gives CASSLGVGTGTNEQFF.

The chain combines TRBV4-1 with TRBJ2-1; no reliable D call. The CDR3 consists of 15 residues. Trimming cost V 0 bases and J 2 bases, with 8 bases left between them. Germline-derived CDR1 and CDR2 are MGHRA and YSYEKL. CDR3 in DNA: TGCGCCAGCAGCCAAGAACACGGAACCTACAATGAGCAGTTCTTC. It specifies CASSQEHGTYNEQFF.